The 5 T cell receptor beta chains below come from one sample, sequenced in a study of blood T cells in healthy people across ages. Using a J-beta primer mix together with a sample-barcoded 5' primer, a second PCR was run for about 7 to 12 cycles. TCRdb redid the calling of the 5' RACE reads with MiXCR, one entry per CDR3 protein. The sample holds around 710,000 distinct CDR3 sequences, roughly 43% seen once. The sequenced sample consisted of blood. All receptors come from a woman aged 55-70 years in good health.

The chain joins TRBV20-1 to TRBJ1-1; D not certain. The CDR3 loop spans 13 amino acids. The germline V gene has CDR1 DFQATT and CDR2 SNEGSKA (reference sequence). V lost 5 bases and J 3 bases, leaving 13 bases between the germline ends. The CDR3: CSAPGQQDTEAFF. The CDR3 DNA sequence: TGCAGTGCTCCCGGGCAGCAAGACACTGAAGCTTTCTTT.

This chain connects TRBV5-1 to TRBJ2-4, with 11 bases fitting TRBD2. CDR1 and CDR2 (germline): SGHRS, YFSETQ. V trimming: 1 base; J trimming: 0 bases; junction bases outside the gene matches: 6. This CDR3 region has 18 residues. Here the CDR3 reads CASSLRRGLAVAKNIQYF. In DNA form, the CDR3 reads TGCGCCAGCAGCTTGAGGCGGGGACTAGCGGTAGCCAAAAACATTCAGTACTTC.

The chain joins TRBV30 to TRBJ1-2; the D gene is possibly TRBD1 (5 bases). Germline CDR1 reads GTSNPN; CDR2 reads SVGIG (reference sequence). The CDR3 covers 17 residues. The germline V and J ends were trimmed by 2 bases and 2 bases, with 21 bases remaining between them. DNA for the CDR3: TGTGCCTGGAGTCCCGGGGGGTACCGCGCTAGAAACTATGGCTACACCTTC. Translation gives CAWSPGGYRARNYGYTF.

The chain combines TRBV5-4 with TRBJ2-3; 7 bases line up with TRBD1. V shed 4 bases, J shed 1 base, and the junction held 9 bases outside the gene matches. The germline gives CDR1 SGHNT, CDR2 YYREEE (reference sequence). CDR3 length equals 16 residues. The CDR3 nucleotides read TGTGCCAGCAGCACCCCCGACAGGGCCGGCACAGATACGCAGTATTTT. This translates into CASSTPDRAGTDTQYF.

The rearrangement links TRBV15 to TRBJ2-7; D not certain. CDR1 is LNHNV, CDR2 YYDKDF, per germline (reference sequence). This CDR3 region has 14 residues. Deletions cut 2 bases from V and 2 bases from J, with 10 bases between. For the CDR3, the DNA is TGTGCCACCAGCAGATTCGACACTGCCTACGAGCAGTACTTC. As protein: CATSRFDTAYEQYF.